This is a list of T cell receptor beta chains from one sample in a study of vaccination effects on CD4 cells after COVID-19. The protocol was immunoSEQ multiplex PCR, while the TCRdb copy is restricted to in-frame clones and leaves out a portion. The data hold more than 35,000 clones, with approximately 70% observed a single time. These TCRs' antigens remain unknown. The source was CD4+ T cells from PBMCs cultured with a peptide pool, collected before COVID-19 vaccination. The receptors stem from a human donor who had a prior SARS-CoV-2 infection. Each CDR3 is given with its conserved first and last residue. Each record gives: clone size, D gene, V gene, J gene, CDR3 DNA, CDR3 protein. The D gene is left open where the match is weak. Expanded clones are given a class, and other clones once, few, many or no size at all.

>.|.|TRBV20-1|TRBJ2-5
TGCAGTGCTAGTAGCGGGACAGGGTACCAAGAGACCCAGTACTTC
CSASSGTGYQETQYF
>.|TRBD2|TRBV2|TRBJ2-1
TGTGCCAGCAGTGAAGGGGGGGGGTCCTACAATGAGCAGTTCTTC
CASSEGGGSYNEQFF
>few|.|TRBV9|TRBJ1-3
TGTGCCAGCAGCGTAGGGGACCTTACGGGAAACACCATATATTTT
CASSVGDLTGNTIYF
>few|.|TRBV7-2|TRBJ2-1
TGTGCCAGCAGCTCCGGTCAGTTCGGGAATGAGCAGTTCTTC
CASSSGQFGNEQFF
>.|.|TRBV2|TRBJ1-6
TGTGCCAGCAGTGGGGAGGGGGATTCCTGGTTAAGCTCCTATAATTCACCCCTCCACTTT
CASSGEGDSWLSSYNSPLHF
>.|.|TRBV19|TRBJ2-7
TGTGCCAGTAGTATAGTTAAGCAGGGTGGTCCCTACGAGCAGTACTTC
CASSIVKQGGPYEQYF
>few|.|TRBV2|TRBJ1-5
TGTGCCAGCAGTGAAGTTAGCAATCAGCCCCAGCATTTT
CASSEVSNQPQHF
>.|.|TRBV4-2|TRBJ2-1
TGTGCCAGCAGCCAAGATCAGGCTAGCGAGAATGAGCAGTTCTTC
CASSQDQASENEQFF
>.|.|TRBV12-5|TRBJ2-7
TGTGCTAGTGGTTTGGTACTTCTTAAAATACAAAGCGGGACAACCTCCTACGAGCAGTACTTC
CASGLVLLKIQSGTTSYEQYF
>.|.|TRBV5-1|TRBJ1-3
TGCGCCAGCAGCTTGGCCGCAGGGGTCCAGGGAAACACCATATATTTT
CASSLAAGVQGNTIYF
>.|.|TRBV5-4|TRBJ2-3
TGTGCCAGCAGCTTGGGTGGGGGGGCGGACGGAGATACGCAGTATTTT
CASSLGGGADGDTQYF
>.|.|TRBV7-8|TRBJ2-7
TGTGCCAGCAGCTTAGTCTTGGGCGGATCCTACGAGCAGTACTTC
CASSLVLGGSYEQYF
>.|TRBD1|TRBV10-3|TRBJ1-6
TGTGCCACGAAGGGGGACAGTTATTCACCCCTCCACTTT
CATKGDSYSPLHF
>once|.|TRBV2|TRBJ2-7
TGTGCCAGCAGTGAACAGGGAGTTCTCTACGAGCAGTACTTC
CASSEQGVLYEQYF
>.|.|TRBV7-6|TRBJ2-2
TGTGCCAGCAGCCTGGCTGCGGAGCTGTTTTTT
CASSLAAELFF
>.|.|TRBV7-9|TRBJ1-2
TGTGCCAGCAGCTTAGCGGGGGCCGGAAACTATGGCTACACCTTC
CASSLAGAGNYGYTF
>.|.|TRBV6-5|TRBJ1-2
TGTGCCAGCAGTTATGCCAGGGGTGACTATGGCTACACCTTC
CASSYARGDYGYTF
>.|TRBD1|TRBV3-1/TRBV3-2|TRBJ2-5
TGTGCCAGCAGCCGAGGGACAGTCCAAGAGACCCAGTACTTC
CASSRGTVQETQYF
>.|TRBD1|TRBV5-5|TRBJ2-7
TGTGCCAGCAGCTTGTTGGGACAGGGATACGAGCAGTACTTC
CASSLLGQGYEQYF
>.|TRBD2|TRBV9|TRBJ2-1
TGTGCCAGCAGCCCAGCGGGGGGGTCCTACAATGAGCAGTTCTTC
CASSPAGGSYNEQFF
>.|.|TRBV5-1|TRBJ2-5
TGCGCCAGCAGCTCCTACCGTGGGGGCGGGGAGACCCAGTACTTC
CASSSYRGGGETQYF
>.|.|TRBV7-2|TRBJ1-2
TGTGCCAGCAGCTTATTGGGTCACTATGGCTACACCTTC
CASSLLGHYGYTF
>.|TRBD2|TRBV5-1|TRBJ2-5
TGCGCCAGCAGCTTGGACGGGGGGGTCTGGGAGACCCAGTACTTC
CASSLDGGVWETQYF
>.|.|TRBV5-1|TRBJ2-3
TGCGCCAGCAGCCCCCAAGCCAACACAGATACGCAGTATTTT
CASSPQANTDTQYF
>.|.|TRBV5-1|TRBJ2-2
TGCGCCAGCAGCCGGGGCGCGTGGCAGGGGCTCGCCGGGGAGCTGTTTTTT
CASSRGAWQGLAGELFF
>few|TRBD2|TRBV10-3|TRBJ2-2
TGTGCCATCAGTGACCCACTAGCGGGGGGCCTCTCGAACACCGGGGAGCTGTTTTTT
CAISDPLAGGLSNTGELFF
>.|.|TRBV18|TRBJ2-7
TGTGCCAGCTCTCCCCCGGGCCGGATAGCCTACGAGCAGTACTTC
CASSPPGRIAYEQYF
>.|.|TRBV5-6|TRBJ2-3
TGTGCCAGCAATGGGGGCACTAGCACAGATACGCAGTATTTT
CASNGGTSTDTQYF
>.|.|TRBV5-6|TRBJ1-2
TGTGCCAGCAGCCCCAGGGGTCGCGATGGCTACACCTTC
CASSPRGRDGYTF
>.|.|TRBV3-1/TRBV3-2|TRBJ1-6
TGTGCCAGCAGCCAAAACAGCCCGGCAAATTCACCCCTCCACTTT
CASSQNSPANSPLHF
>.|.|TRBV11-3|TRBJ2-2
TGTGCCAGCAGCCCAATGTCGGCTAGCGTAGACACCGGGGAGCTGTTTTTT
CASSPMSASVDTGELFF
>.|TRBD1|TRBV28|TRBJ2-7
TGTGCCAGCAGTTTTCCAGGGGGACCCGTAGACGAGCAGTACTTC
CASSFPGGPVDEQYF
>.|.|TRBV4-3|TRBJ2-1
TGCGCCAGCAGCCACGACAGCTACAATGAGCAGTTCTTC
CASSHDSYNEQFF
>few|.|TRBV5-4|TRBJ2-1
TGTGCCAGCAGCTTGGATCGGGTCAATGAGCAGTTCTTC
CASSLDRVNEQFF
>.|.|TRBV11-3|TRBJ2-1
TGTGCCAGCAGCTTAGTTGCCCGGACTACGTCCTACAATGAGCAGTTCTTC
CASSLVARTTSYNEQFF
>.|.|TRBV7-6|TRBJ1-1
TGTGCCAGCAGCTCTGGAGCAGGACAGACCGAAGCTTTCTTT
CASSSGAGQTEAFF
>.|TRBD2|TRBV5-4|TRBJ2-7
TGTGCCAGCAGCAGGACTAGCGGGAGCCTAGCGTACGAGCAGTACTTC
CASSRTSGSLAYEQYF
>.|.|TRBV19|TRBJ1-3
TGTGCCAGTAGTGCTACAGGGCGTGGAAACACCATATATTTT
CASSATGRGNTIYF
>once|.|TRBV5-4|TRBJ2-3
TGTGCCAGCAGCAAAAGGTTTTATAGCACAGATACGCAGTATTTT
CASSKRFYSTDTQYF
>.|.|TRBV10-1|TRBJ2-3
TGCGCCAGCAGTGAGTCGGAGAGGGAGCGAGATACGCAGTATTTT
CASSESERERDTQYF
>.|.|TRBV11-2|TRBJ1-1
TGTGCCAGCAGCCGTGTTGTGGAGACGGAAGCTTTCTTT
CASSRVVETEAFF
>.|.|TRBV28|TRBJ2-5
TGTGCCAGCGGGAATGGTGTGGGGGAGACCCAGTACTTC
CASGNGVGETQYF
>.|TRBD1|TRBV5-4|TRBJ2-6
TGTGCCAGCAGTTCCCAGTCCGGGACAGGGTCTGGGGCCAACGTCCTGACTTTC
CASSSQSGTGSGANVLTF
>.|TRBD1|TRBV15|TRBJ2-7
TGTGCCACCAGCCTACAAGGACCGGGACAGAGACCCTACGAGCAGTACTTC
CATSLQGPGQRPYEQYF
>.|.|TRBV2|TRBJ1-6
TGTGCCAGCGGTGATACCTCCTATAATTCACCCCTCCACTTT
CASGDTSYNSPLHF
>.|TRBD2|TRBV4-1|TRBJ2-1
TGCGCCAGCAGCGAGAGCGGGAGCTCCTACAATGAGCAGTTCTTC
CASSESGSSYNEQFF
>.|.|TRBV3-1/TRBV3-2|TRBJ1-3
TGTGCCAGCAGCCGCAGACAGGACCGCTCTGGAAACACCATATATTTT
CASSRRQDRSGNTIYF